This paragraph covers one T cell receptor beta chain sequence. The data were taken from a study of tumor and adjacent non-tumor tissue in lung cancer. TCRbeta libraries were built with three rounds of nested PCR, modified from ARM-PCR. TCRdb redid the calling of the multiplex PCR reads with MiXCR, one entry per CDR3 protein. The data show approximately 120,000 distinct CDR3 sequences, 60% to 70% seen once. Germline CDR1 is SGHAT and CDR2 is FQNNGV. The CDR3 is 14 residues long. This sample's RNA came from whole unsorted tissue. This non-tumor lung sample came from over 3 cm beyond the tumor edge. The sequence was obtained from a man in his sixties with non-small cell lung cancer. The rearrangement links TRBV11-2 to TRBJ2-5; D not resolved. The DNA end favors TRBJ2-3, so the J call may be wrong. Source material: distant non-tumor lung tissue. The CDR3: CASSQAGHGDTQYF. The CDR3 nucleotides are TGTGCCAGCAGCCAAGCAGGCCACGGAGATACGCAGTATTTT.